This T cell receptor beta chain is drawn from a study of blood T cell repertoires in COVID-19. Study at large: COVID-19 samples, acute and convalescent, were from the United States, Italy and Spain. Sources were T cells, B-cell-depleted T cells, or PBMCs; the material itself was cDNA or gDNA.

In the study's own analysis: By means of reference gene primer amplification, nucleated cell counts were estimated. Assay: immunoSEQ multiplex PCR; the TCRdb copy retains only in-frame clones and omits some. V, J and clone size are those of that table, while D and trimming were read from the DNA. This sample has roughly 250,000 clones, with 65% to 90% found just once. Per the germline V gene, CDR1 is SGHDN and CDR2 is FVKESK. Trimming took 4 bases from V and 1 from J, leaving 19 bases between them. This CDR3 has 17 amino acids. This TCR came from an elderly woman with active or convalescent COVID-19. V gene TRBV14 combines with J gene TRBJ2-5; D is uncertain. Specimen: peripheral blood. As DNA, the CDR3 is TGTGCCAGCAGCCCACGAACTGTTTCTCGAGTCCAAGAGACCCAGTACTTC. It specifies CASSPRTVSRVQETQYF.